This TCR beta chain was retrieved from a study of T cell responses to AZD1222 COVID-19 vaccine. Findings and limits, study-wide: Spike was spanned by vaccine-associated CD4 TCRs, with dominance at 160-218 and 743-854. Nearly half of spike-specific TCRs reportedly target variant regions that are unmutated in the B.1.351 and B.1.1.7 variants.

Profiled with immunoSEQ multiplex PCR; TCRdb holds only in-frame clones, not every one. The sample holds 150,000 to 200,000 clones, about 89% seen once. Note on this clone: Its antigen is currently unknown.

The CDR3 has 14 amino acids. J lost 7 bases, V lost 1 base, and 3 bases had no gene match. Per germline, CDR1 MGHRA and CDR2 YSYEKL. The origin of this receptor is an adult who received the AZD1222 COVID-19 vaccine. Sequenced material: peripheral blood, taken 28 days after the second AZD1222 dose. The V gene is TRBV4-1, the J gene TRBJ1-2, with TRBD1 identical over 10 bases. The CDR3 region has the DNA TGCGCCAGCAGCCAAGGTGACAGGGGGCCTGGCTACACCTTC. Amino acids: CASSQGDRGPGYTF.